One sample yielded the 12 T cell receptor beta chains listed below, sequenced in a study of Ad26.COV2.S vaccination and SARS-CoV-2 variants. Clones were sequenced by immunoSEQ multiplex PCR, and TCRdb holds only the in-frame ones, with some missing. Of roughly 700,000 clones listed, around 89% were seen once; the top ten hold about 1.5%. The treatment is: around 19 received Ad26.COV2.S at low or high dose, single or two shots; 5 received placebo; per-sample allocation not given. Samples came from day 63 after the first vaccine or placebo injection. The source was peripheral blood, collected in a trial of Ad26.COV2.S vaccine versus placebo. All receptors derive from a person between 18 and 60 years old who received the Ad26.COV2.S COVID-19 vaccine or a placebo.

This clone appeared once. The chain recombines TRBV18 with TRBJ1-5; 8 bases align to TRBD1. Germline values: CDR1 KGHSH, CDR2 LQKENI. V lost 6 bases and J lost 6; bases outside the gene matches: 22. The CDR3 extends over 19 amino acids. The CDR3 protein is CASSLAVGTGTGGAQPQHF. The CDR3 DNA is TGTGCCAGCTCTCTCGCTGTTGGTACCGGGACAGGAGGGGCTCAGCCCCAGCATTTT.

V and J are TRBV7-2 and TRBJ1-1; no reliable D call. This CDR3 has 14 amino acids. With 1 base removed from V and 5 bases from J, the gap between germline ends came to 11 bases. Germline values: CDR1 SGHTA, CDR2 FQGNSA. CDR3 bases: TGTGCCAGCAGCTTAGTGGGAGGCGGGACTGAAGCTTTCTTT. Amino acid sequence: CASSLVGGGTEAFF.

This rearrangement joins TRBV28 to TRBJ1-2; the D is unclear. Looked up from germline, CDR1 is MDHEN and CDR2 is SYDVKM. CDR3 length: 16 residues. The germline V and J ends were trimmed by 5 bases and 4 bases, with 20 bases remaining between them. CDR3 loop: CASSPPSTSWGYGYTF. CDR3 DNA sequence: TGTGCCAGCAGTCCACCTTCGACATCCTGGGGCTATGGCTACACCTTC.

The rearrangement links TRBV21-1 to TRBJ1-5. TRBV21-1 corresponds to a pseudogene. The CDR3 covers 14 residues. For the CDR3, the DNA is TGTGCCAGCAGCAAAGGCGGGAGGAATCAGCCCCAGCATTTT. It yields the protein CASSKGGRNQPQHF.

The chain uses TRBV15 and TRBJ1-4, with D maybe TRBD1 (5 bases). V was cut by 4 bases and J by 2 bases, with 11 bases left in between. CDR1 and CDR2 from the germline V gene are LNHNV and YYDKDF (reference sequence). CDR3 length equals 15 residues. The CDR3: CATSKGRGTNEKLFF. Here the CDR3 DNA reads TGTGCCACCAGCAAAGGTCGGGGGACTAATGAAAAACTGTTTTTT.

The rearrangement joins TRBV12-5 to TRBJ1-5; D may be TRBD1 (6 bases). The germline V and J ends were trimmed by 1 base and 6 bases, with 13 bases remaining between them. The CDR3 covers 15 residues. CDR1 is LGHNT, CDR2 FRNRAP, per germline. The CDR3 loop reads CASGLDGGPGQPQHF. CDR3 coding DNA: TGTGCTAGTGGTTTGGATGGGGGGCCGGGTCAGCCCCAGCATTTT. The entire variable domain, with the rest obtained from reference TRBV12-5 and TRBJ1-5, is as follows: DARVTQTPRHKVTEMGQEVTMRCQPILGHNTVFWYRQTMMQGLELLAYFRNRAPLDDSGMPKDRFSAEMPDATLATLKIQPSEPRDSAVYFCASGLDGGPGQPQHFGDGTRLSIL.

The chain combines TRBV24-1 with TRBJ1-5; D not certain. Trimming stripped 4 bases from V and 3 bases from J, with 6 bases between. The germline CDR1 and CDR2 sequences are KGHDR and SFDVKD. This CDR3 contains 13 residues. The CDR3 sequence is CATSEVNNQPQHF. CDR3 DNA sequence: TGTGCCACCAGTGAAGTCAACAATCAGCCCCAGCATTTT.

The CDR3 coding sequence is TGTGCCATCAGTGAAACTACTTCTAGCACAGATACGCAGTATTTT. This gives the protein CAISETTSSTDTQYF. The chain recombines TRBV10-3 with TRBJ2-3; D remains unclear. Germline CDR1 ENHRY, CDR2 SYGVKD. The CDR3 spans 15 residues. Trimming took off 3 bases at V and 0 bases at J, with 10 bases between the two ends.

The chain uses TRBV6-6 and TRBJ1-4, with no clear D. Trimming removed 4 bases at V and 0 bases at J, with 9 bases between. The CDR3 is made up of 15 amino acids. Germline assignment: CDR1 MNHNY and CDR2 SVGAGI (reference sequence). The CDR3 reads CASSSYSATNEKLFF. In DNA, the CDR3 is TGTGCCAGCAGTTCTTATAGCGCAACTAATGAAAAACTGTTTTTT.

The gene calls are TRBV19 and TRBJ2-7; 7 positions agree with TRBD2. The CDR3 totals 13 residues. Germline V gene data show CDR1 as LNHDA and CDR2 as SQIVND (reference sequence). The V gene end was trimmed by 9 bases and the J gene end by 3 bases; junction bases not matched to a gene: 8. The DNA of the CDR3 is TGTGCCAGCCGGGAGGCCCCTTTCTACGAGCAGTACTTC. Protein: CASREAPFYEQYF.

Concerning this clone: At the DNA level, this CDR3 is encoded by other sequences in the same sample as well. V is TRBV10-3 and J is TRBJ1-1; D not resolved. Germline CDR1 reads ENHRY; CDR2 reads SYGVKD. There are 13 residues in the CDR3. V shed 2 bases and J shed 1 base, with 5 bases lying between them. The CDR3, as DNA: TGTGCCATCAGTGAGAGGGAGAACACTGAAGCTTTCTTT. Translation gives CAISERENTEAFF.

The chain recombines TRBV18 with TRBJ2-7, with 8 nucleotides matching TRBD2. Germline V gene data show CDR1 as KGHSH and CDR2 as LQKENI. CDR3 length: 15 amino acids. J lost 0 bases, V lost 4 bases, and 5 bases had no gene match. The CDR3 protein is CASSRREGRSYEQYF. The CDR3 DNA reads as TGTGCCAGCTCACGACGGGAGGGCCGCTCCTACGAGCAGTACTTC.